This is a list of T cell receptor beta chains from one sample in a study of control samples from healthy donors and cancer patients. The method was immunoSEQ multiplex PCR; TCRdb's version includes in-frame clones alone and lacks a portion of them. This sample yields approximately 190,000 clones, of which approximately 91% are seen a single time; about 2% belongs to the top ten. The sequenced material came from blood. Receptor source: a man in his thirties or forties in good health. Each CDR3 is given with its conserved first and last residue. A clone size is listed for some rows: how often the clone was seen (once, few, many), or a class if it is expanded.

CDR3 length: 12; clone size: -; V gene: TRBV5-6; J gene: TRBJ1-2; CDR3 protein: CASTGTVEVYTF
CDR3 length: 15; clone size: -; V gene: TRBV5-1; J gene: TRBJ1-1; CDR3 protein: CASRRQGGSNTEAFF
CDR3 length: 14; clone size: -; V gene: TRBV5-1; J gene: TRBJ2-6; CDR3 protein: CASGDSSGANVLTF
CDR3 length: 14; clone size: -; V gene: TRBV6-5; J gene: TRBJ1-5; CDR3 protein: CASRPDRVSQPQHF
CDR3 length: 14; clone size: -; V gene: TRBV7-3; J gene: TRBJ2-3; CDR3 protein: CASSFLGAPDTQYF
CDR3 length: 17; clone size: -; V gene: TRBV7-9; J gene: TRBJ2-3; CDR3 protein: CASSLVPSGEDTDTQYF
CDR3 length: 13; clone size: -; V gene: TRBV6-5; J gene: TRBJ1-5; CDR3 protein: CASSYDSNQPQHF
CDR3 length: 15; clone size: once; V gene: TRBV6-5; J gene: TRBJ2-2; CDR3 protein: CASRSGTLNTGELFF
CDR3 length: 16; clone size: -; V gene: TRBV4-1; J gene: TRBJ1-2; CDR3 protein: CASSQAQTMPGYGYTF
CDR3 length: 15; clone size: -; V gene: TRBV3-1/TRBV3-2; J gene: TRBJ1-2; CDR3 protein: CASSQVWTGDYGYTF
CDR3 length: 13; clone size: -; V gene: TRBV11-3; J gene: TRBJ1-1; CDR3 protein: CASSNRDSEEAFF
CDR3 length: 14; clone size: -; V gene: TRBV2; J gene: TRBJ2-3; CDR3 protein: CASTRTSRADTQYF
CDR3 length: 13; clone size: -; V gene: TRBV5-1; J gene: TRBJ1-2; CDR3 protein: CASGTANEHGYTF
CDR3 length: 13; clone size: once; V gene: TRBV15; J gene: TRBJ1-1; CDR3 protein: CATSRGGSTEAFF
CDR3 length: 15; clone size: -; V gene: TRBV30; J gene: TRBJ1-3; CDR3 protein: CAWSRTSGTGNTIYF
CDR3 length: 14; clone size: -; V gene: TRBV9; J gene: TRBJ1-5; CDR3 protein: CASSATGTNQPQHF
CDR3 length: 15; clone size: -; V gene: TRBV27; J gene: TRBJ2-2; CDR3 protein: CASSRASGVGGELFF
CDR3 length: 16; clone size: -; V gene: TRBV14; J gene: TRBJ1-2; CDR3 protein: CASSQSWTGNYYGYTF
CDR3 length: 13; clone size: -; V gene: TRBV27; J gene: TRBJ2-2; CDR3 protein: CASSPVNTGELFF
CDR3 length: 12; clone size: -; V gene: TRBV6-1; J gene: TRBJ2-1; CDR3 protein: CASKSGYNEQFF
CDR3 length: 14; clone size: -; V gene: TRBV5-1; J gene: TRBJ2-7; CDR3 protein: CASSFRDTSYEQYF
CDR3 length: 15; clone size: -; V gene: TRBV5-1; J gene: TRBJ1-1; CDR3 protein: CASSLARTGRDEAFF
CDR3 length: 16; clone size: -; V gene: TRBV4-2; J gene: TRBJ2-7; CDR3 protein: CASSQGPGQGSYEQYF
CDR3 length: 13; clone size: -; V gene: TRBV5-4; J gene: TRBJ2-7; CDR3 protein: CASRGTGVGEQYF
CDR3 length: 13; clone size: -; V gene: TRBV18; J gene: TRBJ1-2; CDR3 protein: CASSPEVAYGYTF
CDR3 length: 16; clone size: once; V gene: TRBV11-2; J gene: TRBJ2-1; CDR3 protein: CASRSPRGSRYYEQFF
CDR3 length: 18; clone size: -; V gene: TRBV3-1/TRBV3-2; J gene: TRBJ1-2; CDR3 protein: CASSQDHGPGESNYGYTF
CDR3 length: 15; clone size: -; V gene: TRBV25-1; J gene: TRBJ2-1; CDR3 protein: CASRGDRASYNEQFF
CDR3 length: 16; clone size: -; V gene: TRBV3-1/TRBV3-2; J gene: TRBJ2-3; CDR3 protein: CASSQVVSGGADTQYF
CDR3 length: 13; clone size: medium-sized; V gene: TRBV4-1; J gene: TRBJ1-5; CDR3 protein: CASSQDPNQPQHF
CDR3 length: 17; clone size: -; V gene: TRBV3-1/TRBV3-2; J gene: TRBJ1-3; CDR3 protein: CASSAHERGSSGNTIYF
CDR3 length: 12; clone size: -; V gene: TRBV6-5; J gene: TRBJ2-7; CDR3 protein: CATKFPREGEYF
CDR3 length: 15; clone size: -; V gene: TRBV7-9; J gene: TRBJ1-5; CDR3 protein: CASSKGTIMNQPQHF
CDR3 length: 14; clone size: -; V gene: TRBV11-3; J gene: TRBJ2-7; CDR3 protein: CASSSRDRGYEQYF
CDR3 length: 13; clone size: -; V gene: TRBV7-9; J gene: TRBJ1-1; CDR3 protein: CASSSQGHTEAFF
CDR3 length: 14; clone size: once; V gene: TRBV6-5; J gene: TRBJ1-1; CDR3 protein: CASRPGDTNTEAFF
CDR3 length: 18; clone size: -; V gene: TRBV10-3; J gene: TRBJ2-3; CDR3 protein: CAISEPLPGDRITDTQYF
CDR3 length: 16; clone size: -; V gene: TRBV27; J gene: TRBJ1-4; CDR3 protein: CASSLLTGRRNEKLFF
CDR3 length: 15; clone size: -; V gene: TRBV5-1; J gene: TRBJ1-3; CDR3 protein: CASSLMTGGINTIYF
CDR3 length: 16; clone size: many; V gene: TRBV7-9; J gene: TRBJ2-1; CDR3 protein: CASSLVAGRVEDEQFF
CDR3 length: 15; clone size: -; V gene: TRBV28; J gene: TRBJ1-5; CDR3 protein: CASGRGGNSNQPQHF
CDR3 length: 12; clone size: -; V gene: TRBV12-5; J gene: TRBJ1-6; CDR3 protein: CASGLEDSPLHF
CDR3 length: 14; clone size: -; V gene: TRBV6-1; J gene: TRBJ1-2; CDR3 protein: CASSEGGRNYGYTF
CDR3 length: 13; clone size: -; V gene: TRBV30; J gene: TRBJ2-7; CDR3 protein: CAWSRGGGIEQYF
CDR3 length: 16; clone size: -; V gene: TRBV24-1; J gene: TRBJ2-1; CDR3 protein: CATGLKGQGLDNEQFF
CDR3 length: 16; clone size: -; V gene: TRBV5-5; J gene: TRBJ1-4; CDR3 protein: CASNPGPGVTNEKLFF
CDR3 length: 17; clone size: -; V gene: TRBV5-6; J gene: TRBJ2-2; CDR3 protein: CASSLLTGRSNTGELFF
CDR3 length: 17; clone size: -; V gene: TRBV4-1; J gene: TRBJ1-2; CDR3 protein: CASSQEVGIWGFDGYTF
CDR3 length: 14; clone size: -; V gene: TRBV19; J gene: TRBJ1-5; CDR3 protein: CATRGTGVWQPQHF
CDR3 length: 13; clone size: -; V gene: TRBV29-1; J gene: TRBJ1-3; CDR3 protein: CSVEGGPGNTIYF
CDR3 length: 16; clone size: -; V gene: TRBV19; J gene: TRBJ1-3; CDR3 protein: CASSIAALGSGNTIYF
CDR3 length: 15; clone size: -; V gene: TRBV3-1/TRBV3-2; J gene: TRBJ2-3; CDR3 protein: CASSRAGGLPDTQYF
CDR3 length: 14; clone size: -; V gene: TRBV5-1; J gene: TRBJ1-1; CDR3 protein: CASRRETGDTEAFF